This is a list of T cell receptor beta chains from one sample in a study of glioma-infiltrating T cells after dendritic cell vaccination. TCRdb's table, derived via immunoSEQ multiplex PCR, lists solely in-frame clones and lacks some. The sample has about 92,000 clones; 85% to 90% are singletons. The specimen comprised blood, sampled before dendritic cell vaccination. These receptors all come from a human donor with glioblastoma. The CDR3 runs from the conserved cysteine through the conserved F or W. The D gene is left open where the match is weak. Clone size is shown for a subset of rows, as once, few, many or a class of expanded clone.

abundance	v_gene	j_gene	len	d_gene	CDR3aa	CDR3nt
-	TRBV19	TRBJ1-1	17	-	CASSMLGQRGRDTEAFF	TGTGCCAGTAGTATGCTGGGGCAGAGAGGTAGGGACACTGAAGCTTTCTTT
once	TRBV15	TRBJ1-2	15	TRBD1	CATSRDQMTGNGYTF	TGTGCCACCAGCAGAGATCAGATGACAGGGAATGGCTACACCTTC
once	TRBV4-3	TRBJ2-2	21	TRBD2	CASSQELVLAGGIQVTGELFF	TGCGCCAGCAGCCAAGAATTGGTACTAGCGGGGGGCATCCAGGTCACCGGGGAGCTGTTTTTT
-	TRBV11-2	TRBJ2-3	14	TRBD2	CASSPSGGVDTQYF	TGTGCCAGCAGCCCTAGCGGGGGGGTGGATACGCAGTATTTT
-	TRBV7-9	TRBJ2-2	16	TRBD1	CASKKTGGKITGELFF	TGTGCCAGCAAAAAGACAGGGGGAAAAATCACCGGGGAGCTGTTTTTT
-	TRBV6-6	TRBJ2-1	16	TRBD2	CASSSWGTSGVNEQFF	TGTGCCAGCAGTTCCTGGGGGACTAGCGGGGTCAATGAGCAGTTCTTC
once	TRBV5-8	TRBJ2-7	14	TRBD2	CASSLPGLAYEQYF	TGTGCCAGCAGCTTACCGGGACTAGCCTACGAGCAGTACTTC
-	TRBV9	TRBJ2-3	17	TRBD2	CASSVGLAGAPFDTQYF	TGTGCCAGCAGCGTAGGGTTAGCGGGGGCCCCCTTTGATACGCAGTATTTT
-	TRBV29-1	TRBJ2-1	16	TRBD2	CSVLTVSGGAGNEQFF	TGCAGCGTTCTGACCGTTAGCGGGGGGGCCGGCAATGAGCAGTTCTTC
-	TRBV10-3	TRBJ2-3	17	TRBD2	CAISEGGTRGPTDTQYF	TGTGCCATCAGTGAGGGAGGGACTAGAGGTCCCACAGATACGCAGTATTTT
-	TRBV30	TRBJ2-1	11	-	CAWSRLDIWFF	TGTGCCTGGAGTAGGTTGGACATTTGGTTCTTC
-	TRBV6-5	TRBJ1-4	13	-	CATSGTYNEKLFF	TGTGCAACGAGCGGGACGTATAATGAAAAACTGTTTTTT
-	TRBV25-1	TRBJ2-7	14	TRBD2	CASSEPGGVYEQYF	TGTGCCAGCAGTGAACCGGGAGGGGTCTACGAGCAGTACTTC
-	TRBV7-9	TRBJ2-1	17	TRBD2	CASSPRVAGAVGNEQFF	TGTGCCAGCAGCCCCCGGGTAGCGGGGGCCGTGGGGAATGAGCAGTTCTTC